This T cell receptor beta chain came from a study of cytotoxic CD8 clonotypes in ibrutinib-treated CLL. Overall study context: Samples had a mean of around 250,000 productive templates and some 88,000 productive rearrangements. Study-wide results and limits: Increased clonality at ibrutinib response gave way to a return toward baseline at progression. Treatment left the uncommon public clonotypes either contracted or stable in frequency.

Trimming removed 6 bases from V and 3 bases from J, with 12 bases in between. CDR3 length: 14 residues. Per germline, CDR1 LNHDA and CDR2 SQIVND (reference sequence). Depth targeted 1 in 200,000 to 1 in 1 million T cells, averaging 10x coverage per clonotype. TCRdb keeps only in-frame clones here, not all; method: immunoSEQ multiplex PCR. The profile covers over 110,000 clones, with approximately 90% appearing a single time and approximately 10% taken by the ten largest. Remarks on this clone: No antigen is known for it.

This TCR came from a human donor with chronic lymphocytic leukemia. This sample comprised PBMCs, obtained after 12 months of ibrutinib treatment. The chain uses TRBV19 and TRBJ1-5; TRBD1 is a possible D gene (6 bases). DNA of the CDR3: TGTGCCAGTAGCATTAGACAGGTCAATCAGCCCCAGCATTTT. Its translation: CASSIRQVNQPQHF.